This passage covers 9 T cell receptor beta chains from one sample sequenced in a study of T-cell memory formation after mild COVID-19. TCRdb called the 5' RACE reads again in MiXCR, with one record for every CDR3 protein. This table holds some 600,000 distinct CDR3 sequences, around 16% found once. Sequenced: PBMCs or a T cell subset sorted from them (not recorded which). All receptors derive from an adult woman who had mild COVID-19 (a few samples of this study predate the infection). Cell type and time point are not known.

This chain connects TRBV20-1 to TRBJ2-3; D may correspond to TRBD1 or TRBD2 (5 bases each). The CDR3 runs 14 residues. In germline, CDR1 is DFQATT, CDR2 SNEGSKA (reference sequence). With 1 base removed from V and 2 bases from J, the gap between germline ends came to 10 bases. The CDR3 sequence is CSARGWGSTDTQYF. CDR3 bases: TGCAGTGCTAGAGGGTGGGGGTCCACAGATACGCAGTATTTT.

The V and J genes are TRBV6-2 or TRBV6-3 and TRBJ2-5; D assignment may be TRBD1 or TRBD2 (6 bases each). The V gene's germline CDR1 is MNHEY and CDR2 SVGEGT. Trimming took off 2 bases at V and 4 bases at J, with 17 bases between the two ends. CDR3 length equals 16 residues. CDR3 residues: CASSYAPTGGGETQYF. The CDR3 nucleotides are TGTGCCAGCAGTTACGCCCCGACAGGAGGGGGAGAGACCCAGTACTTC.

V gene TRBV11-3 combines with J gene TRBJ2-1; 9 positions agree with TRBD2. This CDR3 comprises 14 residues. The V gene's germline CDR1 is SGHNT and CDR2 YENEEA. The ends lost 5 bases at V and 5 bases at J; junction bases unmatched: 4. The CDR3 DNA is TGTGCCAGCAGCCCGGCGGGGGGGGACAATGAGCAGTTCTTC. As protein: CASSPAGGDNEQFF.

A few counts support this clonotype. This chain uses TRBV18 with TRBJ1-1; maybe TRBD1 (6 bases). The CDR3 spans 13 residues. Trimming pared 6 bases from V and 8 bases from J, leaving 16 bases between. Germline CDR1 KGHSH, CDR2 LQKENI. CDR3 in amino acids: CASSGVLTGEAFF. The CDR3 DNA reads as TGTGCCAGCTCGGGGGTCCTAACAGGGGAAGCTTTCTTT.

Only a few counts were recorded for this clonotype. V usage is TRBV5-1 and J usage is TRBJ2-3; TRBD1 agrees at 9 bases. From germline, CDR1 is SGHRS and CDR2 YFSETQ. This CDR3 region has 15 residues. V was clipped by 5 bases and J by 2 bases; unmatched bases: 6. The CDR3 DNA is TGCGCCAGCAGAGAGACAGGGGGAATCACAGATACGCAGTATTTT. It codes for CASRETGGITDTQYF.

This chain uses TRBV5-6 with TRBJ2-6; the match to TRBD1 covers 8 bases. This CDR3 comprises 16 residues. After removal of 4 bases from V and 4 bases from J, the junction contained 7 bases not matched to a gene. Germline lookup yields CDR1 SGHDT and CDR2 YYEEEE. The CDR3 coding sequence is TGTGCCAGCAGCCTGCCGACAGGGGCCGGGGCCAACGTCCTGACTTTC. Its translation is CASSLPTGAGANVLTF.

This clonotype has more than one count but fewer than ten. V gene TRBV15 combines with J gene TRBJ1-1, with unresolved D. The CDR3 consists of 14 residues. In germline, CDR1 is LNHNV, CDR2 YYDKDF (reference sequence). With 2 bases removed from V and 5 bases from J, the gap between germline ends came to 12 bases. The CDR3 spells CATSRTRRFTEAFF. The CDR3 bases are TGTGCCACCAGCAGAACGAGGAGGTTTACTGAAGCTTTCTTT.

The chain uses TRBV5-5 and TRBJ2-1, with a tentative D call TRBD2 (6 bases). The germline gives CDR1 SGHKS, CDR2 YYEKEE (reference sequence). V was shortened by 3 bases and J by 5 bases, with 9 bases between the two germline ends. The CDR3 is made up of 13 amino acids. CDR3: CASSSGGHNEQFF. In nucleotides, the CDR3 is TGTGCCAGCAGCTCCGGGGGACACAATGAGCAGTTCTTC. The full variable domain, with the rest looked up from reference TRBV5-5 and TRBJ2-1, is DAGVTQSPTHLIKTRGQQVTLRCSPISGHKSVSWYQQVLGQGPQFIFQYYEKEERGRGNFPDRFSARQFPNYSSELNVNALLLGDSALYLCASSSGGHNEQFFGPGTRLTVL.

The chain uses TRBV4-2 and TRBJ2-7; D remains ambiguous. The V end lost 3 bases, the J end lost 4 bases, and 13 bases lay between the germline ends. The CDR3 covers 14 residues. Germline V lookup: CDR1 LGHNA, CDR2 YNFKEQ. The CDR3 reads CASSHSGTKYEQYF. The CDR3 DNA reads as TGTGCCAGCAGCCATTCCGGCACGAAATACGAGCAGTACTTC.